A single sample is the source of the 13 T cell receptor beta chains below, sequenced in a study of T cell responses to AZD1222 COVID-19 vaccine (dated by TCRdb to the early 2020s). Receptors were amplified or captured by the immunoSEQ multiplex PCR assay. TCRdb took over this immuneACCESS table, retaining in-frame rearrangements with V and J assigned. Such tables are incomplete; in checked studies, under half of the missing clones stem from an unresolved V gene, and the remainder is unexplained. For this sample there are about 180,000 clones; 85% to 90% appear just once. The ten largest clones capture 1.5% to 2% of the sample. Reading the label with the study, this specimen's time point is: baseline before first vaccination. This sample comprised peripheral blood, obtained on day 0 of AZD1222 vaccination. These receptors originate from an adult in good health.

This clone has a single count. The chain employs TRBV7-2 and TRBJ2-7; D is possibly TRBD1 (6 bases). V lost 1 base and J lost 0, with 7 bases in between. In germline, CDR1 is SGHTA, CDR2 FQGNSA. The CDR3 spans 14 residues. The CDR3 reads CASSLGDISYEQYF. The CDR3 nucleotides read TGTGCCAGCAGCTTAGGGGACATCTCCTACGAGCAGTACTTC.

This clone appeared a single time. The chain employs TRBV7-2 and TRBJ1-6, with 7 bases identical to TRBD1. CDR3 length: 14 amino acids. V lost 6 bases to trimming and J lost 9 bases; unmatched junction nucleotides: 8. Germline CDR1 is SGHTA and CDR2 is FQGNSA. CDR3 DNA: TGTGCCAGCAGGAAGGACAGGTCCATTTCACCCCTCCACTTT. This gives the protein CASRKDRSISPLHF.

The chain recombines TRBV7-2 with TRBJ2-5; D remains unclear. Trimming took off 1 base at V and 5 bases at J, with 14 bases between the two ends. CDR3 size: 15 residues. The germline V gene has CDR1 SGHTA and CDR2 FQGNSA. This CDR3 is CASSLEFQARETQYF. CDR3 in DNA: TGTGCCAGCAGCTTAGAATTCCAAGCCAGGGAGACCCAGTACTTC.

CDR3: CATKQGNGGYTF. CDR3 nucleotide sequence: TGTGCCACTAAACAGGGAAATGGAGGCTACACCTTC. V and J are TRBV19 and TRBJ1-2; the D gene is possibly TRBD1 (6 bases). Trimming took off 10 bases at V and 8 bases at J, with 17 bases between the two ends. The CDR3 has 12 amino acids. Germline V gene data show CDR1 as LNHDA and CDR2 as SQIVND (reference sequence).

The CDR3 DNA is TGTGCCAGCAGAGGGCAGGGTATGAACACTGAAGCTTTCTTT. Amino acids: CASRGQGMNTEAFF. V gene TRBV2 combines with J gene TRBJ1-1; D is perhaps TRBD1 (5 bases). Germline values: CDR1 SNHLY, CDR2 FYNNEI. V gave up 6 bases and J gave up 0 bases, with 11 bases separating them. The CDR3 is 14 amino acids. Using reference TRBV2 and TRBJ1-1 for the parts outside the CDR3, the full variable domain is EPEVTQTPSHQVTQMGQEVILRCVPISNHLYFYWYRQILGQKVEFLVSFYNNEISEKSEIFDDQFSVERPDGSNFTLKIRSTKLEDSAMYFCASRGQGMNTEAFFGQGTRLTVV.

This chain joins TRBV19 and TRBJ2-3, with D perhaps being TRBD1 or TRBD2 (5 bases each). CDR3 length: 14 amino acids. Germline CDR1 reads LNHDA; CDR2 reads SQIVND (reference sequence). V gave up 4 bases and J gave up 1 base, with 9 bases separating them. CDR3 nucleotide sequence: TGTGCCAGTAGTACCGGGACCCGCACAGATACGCAGTATTTT. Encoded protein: CASSTGTRTDTQYF.

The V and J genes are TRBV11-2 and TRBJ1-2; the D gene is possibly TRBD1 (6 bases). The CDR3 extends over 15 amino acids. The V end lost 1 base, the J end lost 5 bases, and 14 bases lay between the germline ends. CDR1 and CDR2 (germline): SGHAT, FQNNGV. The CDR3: CASSLVGAGGYGYTF. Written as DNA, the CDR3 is TGTGCCAGCAGCTTAGTGGGGGCAGGTGGATATGGCTACACCTTC.

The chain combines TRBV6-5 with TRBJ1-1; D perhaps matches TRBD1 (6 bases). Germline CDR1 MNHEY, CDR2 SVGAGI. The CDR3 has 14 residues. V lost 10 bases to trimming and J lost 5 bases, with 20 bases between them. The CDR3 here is CATKREARGTEAFF. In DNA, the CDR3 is TGTGCCACCAAGAGGGAGGCGAGGGGGACTGAAGCTTTCTTT.

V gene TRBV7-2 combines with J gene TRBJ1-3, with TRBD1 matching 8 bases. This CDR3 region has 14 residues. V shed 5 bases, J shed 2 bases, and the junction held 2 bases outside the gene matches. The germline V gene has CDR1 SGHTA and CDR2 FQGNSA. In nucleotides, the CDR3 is TGTGCCAGCAGCCTGGACAGGGCTGGAAACACCATATATTTT. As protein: CASSLDRAGNTIYF.

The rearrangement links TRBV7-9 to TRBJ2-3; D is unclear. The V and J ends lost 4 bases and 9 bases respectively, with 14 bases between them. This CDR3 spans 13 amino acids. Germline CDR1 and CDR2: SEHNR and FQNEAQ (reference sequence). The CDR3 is CASSSGSLGTQYF. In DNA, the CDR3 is TGTGCCAGCAGCTCCGGGTCCTTAGGAACGCAGTATTTT.

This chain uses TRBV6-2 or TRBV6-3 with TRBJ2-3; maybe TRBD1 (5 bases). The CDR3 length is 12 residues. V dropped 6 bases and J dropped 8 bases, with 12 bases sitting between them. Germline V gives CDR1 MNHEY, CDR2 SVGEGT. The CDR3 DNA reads TGTGCCAGCAGCCTCAGGGTCCGTACGCAGTATTTT. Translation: CASSLRVRTQYF.

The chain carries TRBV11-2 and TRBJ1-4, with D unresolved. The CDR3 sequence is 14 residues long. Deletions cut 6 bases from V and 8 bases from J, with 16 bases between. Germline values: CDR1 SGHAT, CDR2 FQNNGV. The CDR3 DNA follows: TGTGCCAGCAGACCCGGGAGCTTACGGGAAAAACTGTTTTTT. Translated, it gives CASRPGSLREKLFF. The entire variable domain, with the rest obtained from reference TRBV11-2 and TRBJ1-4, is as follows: EAGVAQSPRYKIIEKRQSVAFWCNPISGHATLYWYQQILGQGPKLLIQFQNNGVVDDSQLPKDRFSAERLKGVDSTLKIQPAKLEDSAVYLCASRPGSLREKLFFGSGTQLSVL.

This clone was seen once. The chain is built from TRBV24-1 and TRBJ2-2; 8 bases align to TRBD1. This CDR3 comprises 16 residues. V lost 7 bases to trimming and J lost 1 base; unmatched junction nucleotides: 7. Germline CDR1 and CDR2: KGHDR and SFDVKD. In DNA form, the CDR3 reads TGTGCCACCAGCCCAACCGGGACAGGGAACACCGGGGAGCTGTTTTTT. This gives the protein CATSPTGTGNTGELFF.